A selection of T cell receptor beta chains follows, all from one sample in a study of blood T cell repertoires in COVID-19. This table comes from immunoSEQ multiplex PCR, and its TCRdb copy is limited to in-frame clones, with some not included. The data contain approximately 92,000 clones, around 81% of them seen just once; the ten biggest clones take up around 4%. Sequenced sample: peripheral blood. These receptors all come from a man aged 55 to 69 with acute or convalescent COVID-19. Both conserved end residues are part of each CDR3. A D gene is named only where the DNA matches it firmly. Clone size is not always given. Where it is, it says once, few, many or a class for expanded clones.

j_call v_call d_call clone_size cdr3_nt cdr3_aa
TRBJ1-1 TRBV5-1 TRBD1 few TGCGCCAGCAGCACTGGACAGGGGCGTCACACTGAAGCTTTCTTT CASSTGQGRHTEAFF
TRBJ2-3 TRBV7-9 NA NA TGTGCCAGCAGCTCCCCGGTCGGCGGGCAACCGAAGGGTACGCAGTATTTT CASSSPVGGQPKGTQYF
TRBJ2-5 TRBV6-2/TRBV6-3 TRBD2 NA TGTGCCAGCAGTCCCGGGGCGGGAGTGGAGACCCAGTACTTC CASSPGAGVETQYF
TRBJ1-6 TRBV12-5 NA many TGTGCTAGTGCCCTAACAGGGTATCAGTCACCCCTCCACTTT CASALTGYQSPLHF
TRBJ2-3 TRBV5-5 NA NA TGTGCCAGCAGCTTTGACGCTAGCGCCTTCACAGATACGCAGTATTTT CASSFDASAFTDTQYF
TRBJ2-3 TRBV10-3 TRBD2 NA TGTGCCATCAGTGAAAGACTAGCGGGGGGGATAGATACGCAGTATTTT CAISERLAGGIDTQYF
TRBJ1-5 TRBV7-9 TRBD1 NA TGTGCCAGCCAACCGGGACAGGGGATCAACCAGCCCCAGCATTTT CASQPGQGINQPQHF
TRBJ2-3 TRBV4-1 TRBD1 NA TGCGCCAGCAGCCACCCGGACAGGCTATCGGATACGCAGTATTTT CASSHPDRLSDTQYF
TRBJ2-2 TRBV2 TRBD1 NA TGTGCCAGCAGTGAAGTTGGAACAGGGGGCACCGGGGAGCTGTTTTTT CASSEVGTGGTGELFF
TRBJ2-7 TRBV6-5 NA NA TGTGCCAGCAGACGTACAGGATTCTACGAGCAGTACTTC CASRRTGFYEQYF
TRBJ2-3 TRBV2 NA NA TGTGCCAGTGAATTGACAGGTTACACAGATACGCAGTATTTT CASELTGYTDTQYF
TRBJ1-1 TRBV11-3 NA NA TGTGCCAGCAGCTTATTTAGGGCGGGAATGGAAGCTTTCTTT CASSLFRAGMEAFF
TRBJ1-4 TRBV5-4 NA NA TGTGCCAGCAGCTCCACCAAAGGGGCTGGAACTAATGAAAAACTGTTTTTT CASSSTKGAGTNEKLFF
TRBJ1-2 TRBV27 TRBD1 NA TGTGCCAGCACCGCCCGATACAGGGGAGACTATGGCTACACCTTC CASTARYRGDYGYTF
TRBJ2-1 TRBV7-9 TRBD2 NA TGTGCCAGCCCCGCGGGGGGGAGGGAGCAGTTCTTC CASPAGGREQFF
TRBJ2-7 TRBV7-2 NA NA TGTGCCAGCAGCTTAGCGCTCACAGCCTACGAGCAGTACTTC CASSLALTAYEQYF
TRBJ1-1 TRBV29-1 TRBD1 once TGCAGCGTTACACAGGGGGCGGTTGCTGAAGCTTTCTTT CSVTQGAVAEAFF
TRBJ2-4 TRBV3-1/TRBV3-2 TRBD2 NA TGTGCCAGCAGCCAGGCCGGGGGGGTTCAGTACTTC CASSQAGGVQYF
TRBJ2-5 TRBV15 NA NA TGTGCCACCAGCAGGGAGGTGGGAGAGACCCAGTACTTC CATSREVGETQYF
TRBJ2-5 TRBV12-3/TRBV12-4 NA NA TGTGCCAGCAGACTCGGGGGATGGAAGACCCAGTACTTC CASRLGGWKTQYF
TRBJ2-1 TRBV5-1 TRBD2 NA TGCGCCAGCAGCTTGACTAGCGGAGGGGATGAGCAGTTCTTC CASSLTSGGDEQFF
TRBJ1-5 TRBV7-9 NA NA TGTGCCAGCAGCTTAGGGGCAAATCAGCCCCAGCATTTT CASSLGANQPQHF
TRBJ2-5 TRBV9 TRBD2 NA TGTGCCAGCAGCGTTACTAGCGGGAGGCAAGAGACCCAGTACTTC CASSVTSGRQETQYF
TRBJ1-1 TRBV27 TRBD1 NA TGTGCCAGCAGTCCATGGACAGGGGGCGCTGAAGCTTTCTTT CASSPWTGGAEAFF
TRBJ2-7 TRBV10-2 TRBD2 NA TGCGCCAGCAGTCTGACTAGCGGGGGGTCCAGCTCCTACGAGCAGTACTTC CASSLTSGGSSSYEQYF
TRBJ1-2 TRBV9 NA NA TGTGCCAGCAGCCCTAGACAGTTCCCCAGGGATGGCTACACCTTC CASSPRQFPRDGYTF
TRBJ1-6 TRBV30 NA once TGTGCCTGGAGTGTACGGACAGACAATTCACCCCTCCACTTT CAWSVRTDNSPLHF
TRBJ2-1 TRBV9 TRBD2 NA TGTGCCAGCAGCGGAGGGACTAGCGGGACTGAGCAGTTCTTC CASSGGTSGTEQFF
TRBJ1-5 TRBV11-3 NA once TGTGCCAGCAGCTTAAGCGGGGGCAACGGTCAGCCCCAGCATTTT CASSLSGGNGQPQHF
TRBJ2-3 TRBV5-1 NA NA TGCGCCAGCAGCTTATTGAACTTGGGCCATACGCAGTATTTT CASSLLNLGHTQYF
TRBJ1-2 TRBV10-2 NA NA TGCGCCAGCAGTGAGGACAGTGGCTATGGCTACACCTTC CASSEDSGYGYTF
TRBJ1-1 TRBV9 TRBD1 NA TGTGCCAGCAGCGCATCCGGGACAGGGGGCGGTTGGGACACTGAAGCTTTCTTT CASSASGTGGGWDTEAFF
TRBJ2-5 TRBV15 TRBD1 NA TGTGCCACCAGCAGGGAAAGGGGGCGCTGGGAGACCCAGTACTTC CATSRERGRWETQYF
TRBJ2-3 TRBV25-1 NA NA TGTGCCAGCGGGGACTCCTCGGGCACAGATACGCAGTATTTT CASGDSSGTDTQYF
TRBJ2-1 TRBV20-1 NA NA TGCAGTGCTAGATTAGTGGATGAGCAGTTCTTC CSARLVDEQFF
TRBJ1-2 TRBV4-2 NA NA TGTGCCAGCAGCCAAACCCGGGGGGATGGCTACACCTTC CASSQTRGDGYTF
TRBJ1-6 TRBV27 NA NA TGTGCCAGCAGTTTATTAGTAGGCGGGCGTGATTCACCCCTCCACTTT CASSLLVGGRDSPLHF
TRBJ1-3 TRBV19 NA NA TGTGCCAGTAGTGCGGCAGGGACTGGAAACACCATATATTTT CASSAAGTGNTIYF
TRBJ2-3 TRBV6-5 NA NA TGTGCCAGCAGCACTAGCCCCACTAGCACAGATACGCAGTATTTT CASSTSPTSTDTQYF
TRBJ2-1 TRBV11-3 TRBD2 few TGTGCCAGCAGCTTATCCCGGACTAGCGGGACGTACAATGAGCAGTTCTTC CASSLSRTSGTYNEQFF
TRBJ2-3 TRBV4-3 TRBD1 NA TGCGCCAGCAGCCAAGATCCAGCCGGGACAGTTAGCACAGATACGCAGTATTTT CASSQDPAGTVSTDTQYF
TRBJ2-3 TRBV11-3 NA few TGTGCCAGCACCACAGGGTACACAGATACGCAGTATTTT CASTTGYTDTQYF
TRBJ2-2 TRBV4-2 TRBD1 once TGTGCCAGCAGCCAAGATCTCAGGGGGCGAGTGGAGCTGTTTTTT CASSQDLRGRVELFF
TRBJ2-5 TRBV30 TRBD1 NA TGTGCCTGTTACCTACAGGGGCAGGGAGAGACCCAGTACTTC CACYLQGQGETQYF
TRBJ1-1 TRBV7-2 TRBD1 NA TGTGCCAGCAGCCCAGGGGGTGGCACTGAAGCTTTCTTT CASSPGGGTEAFF
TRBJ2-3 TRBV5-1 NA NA TGCGCCAGCCTAGCCCTCCATGCTGGAGATACGCAGTATTTT CASLALHAGDTQYF